This T cell receptor (beta chain) was identified during a study of blood T cell repertoires in COVID-19. On the study more broadly: Researchers got acute and convalescent COVID-19 samples from the United States, Italy and Spain. In each case, the material was cDNA or gDNA derived from T cells, B-cell-depleted T cells, or PBMCs.

The CDR3 consists of 15 residues. The authors' processing: Estimated nucleated cell counts came from reference gene primer amplification. Assay: immunoSEQ multiplex PCR; the TCRdb copy retains only in-frame clones and omits some. That table furnishes V, J and clone size, whereas the DNA furnished D and trimming. The sample includes a few hundred thousand clones, approximately 82% of them seen just once. The sequence was collected from a woman aged 40 to 50 who had recovered from COVID-19. Material for sequencing was peripheral blood. The gene calls are TRBV21-1 and TRBJ1-2; the D call in the table, TRBD1, was not verified against the DNA. TRBV21-1 is deemed a pseudogene. This chain's CDR3 is CASSKRQGVDYGYTF. The DNA for the CDR3 is TGTGCCAGCAGCAAGCGACAGGGGGTCGACTATGGCTACACCTTC.